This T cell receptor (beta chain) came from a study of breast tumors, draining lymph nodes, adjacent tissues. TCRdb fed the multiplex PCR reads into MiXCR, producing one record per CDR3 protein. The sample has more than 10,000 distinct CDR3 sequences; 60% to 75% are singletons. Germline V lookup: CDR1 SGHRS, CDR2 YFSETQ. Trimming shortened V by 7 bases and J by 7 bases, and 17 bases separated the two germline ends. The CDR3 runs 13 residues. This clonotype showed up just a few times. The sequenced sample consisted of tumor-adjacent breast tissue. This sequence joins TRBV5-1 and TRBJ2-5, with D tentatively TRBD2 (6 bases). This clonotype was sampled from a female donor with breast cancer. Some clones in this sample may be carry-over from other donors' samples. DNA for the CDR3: TGCGCCAGCTACAAGGAGGGGTACGCGACCCAGTACTTC. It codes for CASYKEGYATQYF.